The present TCR beta chain was sequenced within a study of blood T cell repertoires in COVID-19. Across the study: Italy, Spain and the United States were the sources of the convalescent and acute COVID-19 samples.

Original data processing: Nucleated cell number was recorded as an estimate derived from reference gene primer amplification. Data came from immunoSEQ multiplex PCR; TCRdb stores just in-frame clones and leaves some out. The DNA was the basis for D and trimming; V, J and clone size are from that table. The sample holds about 200,000 clones; roughly nine tenths are singletons and the top ten take roughly 2.4%. CDR3 length: 14 residues. Germline CDR1 is LNHDA and CDR2 is SQIVND (reference sequence). Trimming took 2 bases from V and 0 from J, leaving 6 bases between them. This TCR came from a woman in her thirties or forties with acute COVID-19. Sequences were obtained from PBMCs or T cells enriched from blood (not recorded which). The chain carries TRBV19 and TRBJ2-3; no definite D call. DNA of the CDR3: TGTGCCAGTAGTATACAGGTTAGCACAGATACGCAGTATTTT. As protein: CASSIQVSTDTQYF.